A single sample is the source of the 32 T cell receptor beta chains below, sequenced in a study of human T cells and chemical hapten exposure. TCRdb recomputed calls from the RACE reads with MiXCR, one row per CDR3 protein. The sample records under 450,000 distinct CDR3 sequences, around 4.8% being singletons. The time point is: patch test 1, 2 weeks after DPC sensitization. Treatment noted: therapeutic diphenylcyclopropenone sensitization with weekly scalp DPC. Sequencing used whole blood, obtained in connection with sensitization to the hapten diphenylcyclopropenone (DPC). These receptors all come from a woman aged 45-60 years with alopecia areata. Some clones in this sample may be carry-over from other donors' samples.

The sample holds many counts of this clonotype. V is TRBV10-3 and J is TRBJ1-1; D is perhaps TRBD1 (5 bases). Germline lookup yields CDR1 ENHRY and CDR2 SYGVKD. The CDR3 has 11 amino acids. V dropped 6 bases and J dropped 5 bases, with 7 bases sitting between them. The CDR3 sequence: CAIRTVTEAFF. The DNA for the CDR3 is TGTGCCATCAGGACAGTGACTGAAGCTTTCTTT.

The chain employs TRBV3-1 and TRBJ2-6, with D maybe TRBD2 (6 bases). CDR1 is LGHDT, CDR2 YNNKEL, per germline (reference sequence). The V end was cut by 0 bases, the J end by 2 bases, with 17 bases between. The CDR3 is made up of 19 amino acids. The CDR3 reads CASSQDRRGRMPGANVLTF. As DNA, the CDR3 is TGTGCCAGCAGCCAAGATAGGAGAGGGAGGATGCCTGGGGCCAACGTCCTGACTTTC.

This clonotype appeared many times. The CDR3 sequence: CASSRIQGLDEKLFF. The CDR3 coding sequence is TGTGCCAGCAGCCGAATACAGGGGCTGGACGAAAAACTGTTTTTT. The chain employs TRBV11-2 and TRBJ1-4; 7 positions agree with TRBD1. CDR1 and CDR2 from the germline V gene are SGHAT and FQNNGV. V was clipped by 5 bases and J by 8 bases; unmatched bases: 11. CDR3 length: 15 residues.

This clonotype was counted many times. The rearrangement links TRBV12-3 or TRBV12-4 to TRBJ2-5; D might be TRBD1 or TRBD2, each matching 5 bases. V lost 5 bases to trimming and J lost 5 bases, with 15 bases between them. CDR3 length equals 14 residues. The CDR3 region is CASSLGTPSETQYF. CDR3 nucleotide sequence: TGTGCCAGCAGTCTGGGGACCCCGAGCGAGACCCAGTACTTC.

This chain links TRBV6-5 with TRBJ1-1, with 12 bases matching TRBD1. The CDR3 covers 17 residues. V trimming: 2 bases; J trimming: 1 base; junction bases outside the gene matches: 5. Germline values: CDR1 MNHEY, CDR2 SVGAGI. The CDR3: CASSYGTGGSWNTEAFF. The CDR3, as DNA: TGTGCCAGCAGTTACGGGACAGGGGGCAGTTGGAACACTGAAGCTTTCTTT.

The sample holds a few counts of this clonotype. The rearrangement uses TRBV25-1 and TRBJ1-6; TRBD1 is a possible D gene (6 bases). The V end lost 4 bases, the J end lost 7 bases, and 14 bases lay between the germline ends. Germline V gene lookup returns CDR1 MGHDK and CDR2 SYGVNS. The CDR3 length is 15 residues. As DNA, the CDR3 is TGTGCCAGCAGTGCAAACCAGGGGAGAAATTCACCCCTCCACTTT. This gives the protein CASSANQGRNSPLHF.

This clonotype was counted many times. V usage is TRBV6-4 and J usage is TRBJ2-3; the D gene is possibly TRBD2 (5 bases). CDR1 is MRHNA, CDR2 SNTAGT, per germline. Trimming shortened V by 4 bases and J by 0 bases, and 14 bases separated the two germline ends. This CDR3 has 16 amino acids. This chain's CDR3 is CASSAHSGLSTDTQYF. The CDR3 DNA sequence: TGTGCCAGCAGTGCCCACAGCGGTCTTAGCACAGATACGCAGTATTTT.

This clonotype was seen at least ten times. DNA for the CDR3: TGTGCCAGCTCACCGGCCAGAATCAATCAGCCCCAGCATTTT. Translating it yields CASSPARINQPQHF. This chain uses TRBV18 with TRBJ1-5; D is unclear. CDR3 length: 14 residues. The V gene lost 3 bases and the J gene lost 3 bases, with 9 bases spanning the gap. Germline V gives CDR1 KGHSH, CDR2 LQKENI.

Note on this clonotype: One base away lies a much larger clone, so this may be a sequencing read error. Here the CDR3 DNA reads TGTGCCAGCAGTTTCGAGGGGACCCTCTCCTACGAGCAGTACTTC. This codes for CASSFEGTLSYEQYF. This sequence joins TRBV28 and TRBJ2-7; either TRBD1 or TRBD2 may supply D (5 bases each). Trimming stripped 3 bases from V and 0 bases from J, with 12 bases between. Germline CDR1 and CDR2: MDHEN and SYDVKM. CDR3 size: 15 residues.

This clonotype was detected a few times. This chain joins TRBV7-2 and TRBJ2-2; D possibly corresponds to TRBD1 (5 bases). V was shortened by 4 bases and J by 9 bases, with 12 bases between the two germline ends. The CDR3 contains 13 residues. Germline V gene data show CDR1 as SGHTA and CDR2 as FQGNSA. The CDR3 bases are TGTGCCAGCAGCTACGACAGCCTGAGGGAGCTGTTTTTT. It codes for CASSYDSLRELFF.

There are many counts of this clonotype. The junction departs from germline at one end; a sequencing error may be responsible. The chain couples TRBV13 to TRBJ2-3, with TRBD1 identical over 11 bases. The CDR3 is made up of 17 amino acids. Germline V gene data show CDR1 as PRHDT and CDR2 as FYEKMQ (reference sequence). The CDR3 is CASSLRTGGSGTDTQYF. CDR3 in DNA: TGCGCCAGCAGCTTAAGGACAGGGGGCTCGGGGACAGATACGCAGTATTTT.

This clonotype was seen ten or more times. The chain combines TRBV3-1 with TRBJ2-2; TRBD2 matches 7 bases. Losses at the gene ends were 4 bases for V and 4 bases for J; bases not matched to a gene: 9. Per germline, CDR1 LGHDT and CDR2 YNNKEL (reference sequence). This CDR3 contains 16 residues. In DNA form, the CDR3 reads TGTGCCAGCAGCCCTACGGGGGGTATCGGCACCGGGGAGCTGTTTTTT. Translated, it gives CASSPTGGIGTGELFF.

The chain employs TRBV2 and TRBJ2-3, with D tentatively TRBD1 or TRBD2 (6 bases each). Germline CDR1 SNHLY, CDR2 FYNNEI. V shed 11 bases and J shed 3 bases, with 18 bases lying between them. The CDR3 sequence is 14 residues long. CDR3: CAQGNGGLTDTQYF. CDR3 DNA: TGTGCCCAAGGCAACGGGGGCTTGACAGATACGCAGTATTTT.

This clonotype was detected many times. The chain recombines TRBV3-1 with TRBJ2-1, with 12 bases aligning to TRBD2. CDR1 LGHDT and CDR2 YNNKEL come from the germline V gene (reference sequence). The CDR3 extends over 14 amino acids. V lost 5 bases and J lost 10; bases outside the gene matches: 6. The chain's CDR3 is CASSSPSGGGEQFF. The CDR3, as DNA: TGTGCCAGCAGCTCCCCTAGCGGGGGGGGCGAGCAGTTCTTC.

The sample holds many counts of this clonotype. V and J are TRBV7-9 and TRBJ1-1; D is undetermined. V lost 6 bases, J lost 4 bases, and 9 bases lay in between. CDR3 length equals 12 residues. The germline gives CDR1 SEHNR, CDR2 FQNEAQ (reference sequence). This chain's CDR3 is CASSFPGTEAFF. CDR3 in DNA: TGTGCCAGCAGTTTCCCCGGCACTGAAGCTTTCTTT.

This clonotype turned up a few times. The chain combines TRBV7-2 with TRBJ1-2; TRBD1 is a possible D gene (6 bases). V lost 1 base and J lost 4, with 16 bases in between. Germline V gene sequence: CDR1 SGHTA, CDR2 FQGNSA. The CDR3 has 16 residues. DNA of the CDR3: TGTGCCAGCAGCTTAGACCCTATTGGGGGCGCCTATGGCTACACCTTC. Residues: CASSLDPIGGAYGYTF.

The table lists this clonotype with many counts. The chain links TRBV29-1 to TRBJ2-3; D call uncertain. The CDR3 covers 12 residues. Germline assignment: CDR1 SQVTM and CDR2 ANQGSEA. V gave up 7 bases and J gave up 4 bases, with 12 bases separating them. The CDR3 region is CSAVTPPDTQYF. CDR3 in DNA: TGCAGCGCCGTTACTCCTCCAGATACGCAGTATTTT.

This clonotype was counted ten times or more. The chain has TRBV27 and TRBJ1-5; D is perhaps TRBD1 (6 bases). Germline V gene lookup returns CDR1 MNHEY and CDR2 SMNVEV (reference sequence). The CDR3 is 15 amino acids. V shed 6 bases and J shed 4 bases, with 16 bases lying between them. The CDR3 DNA is TGTGCCAGCAGATTAGGGGCAGGGGATAATCAGCCCCAGCATTTT. It codes for CASRLGAGDNQPQHF.

This clonotype showed up many times. The chain has TRBV20-1 and TRBJ2-1; D call uncertain. V shed 1 base and J shed 4 bases, with 17 bases lying between them. Germline lookup yields CDR1 DFQATT and CDR2 SNEGSKA (reference sequence). CDR3 length equals 16 residues. The CDR3 sequence: CSARVDRVRVYNEQFF. As DNA, the CDR3 is TGCAGTGCTAGAGTGGATAGAGTAAGGGTTTACAATGAGCAGTTCTTC.

This clonotype has at least ten counts. This sequence joins TRBV20-1 and TRBJ2-7; 9 bases are shared with TRBD1. Germline CDR1 reads DFQATT; CDR2 reads SNEGSKA (reference sequence). The junction had 2 bases not matched to a gene; V was cut back by 0 bases and J by 2 bases. This CDR3 comprises 14 residues. The CDR3 DNA sequence: TGCAGTGCTAGAGAAGGGACAGGGACCTACGAGCAGTACTTC. Translated: CSAREGTGTYEQYF.

This clonotype was detected many times. V gene TRBV7-9 combines with J gene TRBJ1-5, with 7 bases fitting TRBD1. This CDR3 has 16 amino acids. The V segment lost 1 base and the J segment 7 bases; nucleotides outside the gene matches: 10. The germline V gene encodes CDR1 SEHNR and CDR2 FQNEAQ (reference sequence). CDR3 region: CASSLDRTGAEQPQHF. In DNA, the CDR3 is TGTGCCAGCAGCTTAGATCGTACAGGGGCCGAGCAGCCCCAGCATTTT.

In this sample, this clonotype turned up many times. V usage is TRBV7-8 and J usage is TRBJ1-1, with 7 nucleotides matching TRBD1. Losses at the gene ends were 3 bases for V and 1 base for J; bases not matched to a gene: 11. The germline CDR1 and CDR2 sequences are SGHVS and FQNEAQ. The CDR3 loop spans 17 amino acids. The CDR3 DNA reads TGTGCCAGCAGCTTCCTCCCTGACAGGGATTGGAACACTGAAGCTTTCTTT. This sequence encodes CASSFLPDRDWNTEAFF.

The sample holds many counts of this clonotype. The chain has TRBV27 and TRBJ2-1, with no clear D. V lost 3 bases and J lost 0, with 9 bases in between. From germline, CDR1 is MNHEY and CDR2 SMNVEV (reference sequence). The CDR3 has 15 residues. The CDR3 loop is CASSFSRSSYNEQFF. In DNA form, the CDR3 reads TGTGCCAGCAGTTTCTCCAGATCCTCCTACAATGAGCAGTTCTTC.

This clonotype showed up many times. V usage is TRBV4-2 and J usage is TRBJ1-5; D unresolved. This CDR3 region has 16 residues. Trimming removed 0 bases from V and 0 bases from J, with 9 bases in between. Per the germline V gene, CDR1 is LGHNA and CDR2 is YNFKEQ. CDR3 DNA: TGTGCCAGCAGCCAAGAAGGTCCATCTAGCAATCAGCCCCAGCATTTT. Translation gives CASSQEGPSSNQPQHF.

This chain joins TRBV2 and TRBJ2-1; 11 bases are shared with TRBD2. CDR1 and CDR2 from the germline V gene are SNHLY and FYNNEI. There are 16 residues in the CDR3. The junction had 10 bases not matched to a gene; V was cut back by 3 bases and J by 9 bases. The CDR3, as DNA: TGTGCCAGCAGTGAGCCGCTAGCGGGGGGAAGGGGTGAGCAGTTCTTC. Protein product: CASSEPLAGGRGEQFF.

This clonotype appeared many times. J is TRBJ2-3 and V is TRBV7-6, with TRBD2 matching 9 bases. V shed 5 bases and J 5 bases; nucleotides not matched to a gene: 8. Germline assignment: CDR1 SGHVS and CDR2 FNYEAQ. The CDR3 totals 15 residues. This CDR3 is CASSPEAGGQDTQYF. The CDR3 DNA sequence: TGTGCCAGCAGCCCTGAAGCGGGAGGACAAGATACGCAGTATTTT.

This clonotype came up many times. The J gene is TRBJ2-7, the V gene TRBV10-3, with D possibly TRBD2 on 5 matching bases. The CDR3 covers 15 residues. Germline V gene sequence: CDR1 ENHRY, CDR2 SYGVKD. V was shortened by 2 bases and J by 2 bases, with 13 bases between the two germline ends. CDR3 sequence reads: CAISEGGLMTYEQYF. CDR3 nucleotides: TGTGCCATCAGTGAGGGAGGACTCATGACCTACGAGCAGTACTTC.

This clonotype has ten or more counts. V usage is TRBV3-1 and J usage is TRBJ2-1, with 9 bases lining up with TRBD2. CDR1 and CDR2 (germline): LGHDT, YNNKEL (reference sequence). V shed 3 bases, J shed 0 bases, and the junction held 3 bases outside the gene matches. The CDR3 is 16 residues long. CDR3 region: CASSHLAGSSYNEQFF. The DNA for the CDR3 is TGTGCCAGCAGCCATCTAGCGGGGAGCTCCTACAATGAGCAGTTCTTC.

In its sample, this clonotype was seen many times. The J gene is TRBJ2-7, the V gene TRBV9; the D gene is possibly TRBD1 (6 bases). This CDR3 has 14 residues. Trimming removed 0 bases from V and 4 bases from J, with 11 bases in between. Germline V gene sequence: CDR1 SGDLS, CDR2 YYNGEE. This chain's CDR3 is CASSVAWGPYEQYF. The DNA for the CDR3 is TGTGCCAGCAGCGTAGCTTGGGGGCCGTACGAGCAGTACTTC.

This clonotype came up many times. The chain employs TRBV28 and TRBJ2-3; unclear D gene. Trimming removed 1 base at V and 5 bases at J, with 4 bases between. Germline CDR1 is MDHEN and CDR2 is SYDVKM. The CDR3 extends over 12 amino acids. The CDR3 DNA reads TGTGCCAGCAGTTTATACGGAGATACGCAGTATTTT. As protein: CASSLYGDTQYF.

This clonotype occurred a few times. V gene TRBV11-2 combines with J gene TRBJ2-7; tentative D call: TRBD2 (6 bases). CDR1 SGHAT and CDR2 FQNNGV come from the germline V gene. Trimming left V 7 bases short and J 2 bases short, with 21 bases between. This CDR3 has 16 residues. As DNA, the CDR3 is TGTGCCAGCACCTTTACCCATAAGGGACTTCCCTACGAGCAGTACTTC. Translated, it gives CASTFTHKGLPYEQYF.

This clonotype occurred many times. This sequence joins TRBV7-3 and TRBJ2-6; tentatively, D is TRBD1 (5 bases). Trimming pared 0 bases from V and 0 bases from J, leaving 12 bases between. The CDR3 spans 18 residues. Germline V gene data show CDR1 as SGHTA and CDR2 as FQGTGA. This chain's CDR3 is CASSLTVTVSSGANVLTF. CDR3 DNA sequence: TGTGCCAGCAGCTTAACGGTGACAGTGTCCTCTGGGGCCAACGTCCTGACTTTC. Looking up the rest from reference TRBV7-3 and TRBJ2-6 gives the full variable domain: GAGVSQTPSNKVTEKGKYVELRCDPISGHTALYWYRQSLGQGPEFLIYFQGTGAADDSGLPNDRFFAVRPEGSVSTLKIQRTERGDSAVYLCASSLTVTVSSGANVLTFGAGSRLTVL.